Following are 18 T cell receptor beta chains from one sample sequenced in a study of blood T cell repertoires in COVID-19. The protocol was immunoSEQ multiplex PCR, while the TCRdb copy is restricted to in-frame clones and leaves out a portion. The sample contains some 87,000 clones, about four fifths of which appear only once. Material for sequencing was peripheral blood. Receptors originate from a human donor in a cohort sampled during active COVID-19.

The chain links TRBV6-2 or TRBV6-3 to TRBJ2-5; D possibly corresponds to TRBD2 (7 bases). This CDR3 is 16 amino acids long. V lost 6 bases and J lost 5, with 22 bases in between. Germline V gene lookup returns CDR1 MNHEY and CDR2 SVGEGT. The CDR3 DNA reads TGTGCCAGCAGCCCGAGGGGGGGCCCCCGAGGTGAGACCCAGTACTTC. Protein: CASSPRGGPRGETQYF.

The CDR3 DNA follows: TGCGCCAGCAGCTTAGAGACAGGAAACACTGAAGCTTTCTTT. This gives the protein CASSLETGNTEAFF. V and J are TRBV5-1 and TRBJ1-1; D might be TRBD1 (6 bases). The germline gives CDR1 SGHRS, CDR2 YFSETQ. The CDR3 totals 14 residues. Trimming cost V 2 bases and J 2 bases, with 10 bases left between them.

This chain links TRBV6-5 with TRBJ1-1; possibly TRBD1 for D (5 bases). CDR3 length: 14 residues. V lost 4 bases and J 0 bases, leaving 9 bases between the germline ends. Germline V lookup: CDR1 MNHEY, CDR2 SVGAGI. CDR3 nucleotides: TGTGCCAGCAGTTCGACAGTCATGAACACTGAAGCTTTCTTT. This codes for CASSSTVMNTEAFF.

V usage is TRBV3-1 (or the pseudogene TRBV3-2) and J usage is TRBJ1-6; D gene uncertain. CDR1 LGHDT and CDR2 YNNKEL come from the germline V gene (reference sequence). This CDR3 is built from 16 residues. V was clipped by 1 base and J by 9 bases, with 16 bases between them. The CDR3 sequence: CASSQVSGLSISPLHF. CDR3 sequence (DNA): TGTGCCAGCAGCCAAGTATCCGGACTGTCCATTTCACCCCTCCACTTT.

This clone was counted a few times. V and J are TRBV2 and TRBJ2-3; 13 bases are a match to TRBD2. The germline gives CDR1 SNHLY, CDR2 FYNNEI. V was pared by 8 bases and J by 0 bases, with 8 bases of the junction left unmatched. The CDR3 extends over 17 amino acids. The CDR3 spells CASQGLAGWGSTDTQYF. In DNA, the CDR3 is TGTGCCAGCCAGGGACTAGCGGGATGGGGTAGCACAGATACGCAGTATTTT.

CDR3 DNA sequence: TGTGCCACCAGTGATCCCAACCCTAGCCAAGCGGGGGATACGCAGTATTTT. Translating it yields CATSDPNPSQAGDTQYF. V and J are TRBV24-1 and TRBJ2-3; TRBD2 matches 7 bases. The germline V gene encodes CDR1 KGHDR and CDR2 SFDVKD. V gave up 3 bases and J gave up 6 bases; unmatched junction bases: 14. The CDR3 is 17 amino acids.

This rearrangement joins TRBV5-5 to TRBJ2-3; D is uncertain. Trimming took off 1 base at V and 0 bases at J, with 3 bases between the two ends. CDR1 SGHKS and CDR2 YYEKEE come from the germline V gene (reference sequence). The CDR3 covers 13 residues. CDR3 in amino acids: CASSLTSTDTQYF. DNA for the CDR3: TGTGCCAGCAGCTTGACTAGCACAGATACGCAGTATTTT.

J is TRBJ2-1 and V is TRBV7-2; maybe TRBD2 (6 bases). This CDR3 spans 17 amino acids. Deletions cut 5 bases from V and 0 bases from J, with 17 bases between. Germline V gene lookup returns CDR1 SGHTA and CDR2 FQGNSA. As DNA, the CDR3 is TGTGCCAGCAGCGCATCGGGGGTCGGCTTCTCCTACAATGAGCAGTTCTTC. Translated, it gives CASSASGVGFSYNEQFF. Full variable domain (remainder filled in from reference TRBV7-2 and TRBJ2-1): GAGVSQSPSNKVTEKGKDVELRCDPISGHTALYWYRQSLGQGLEFLIYFQGNSAPDKSGLPSDRFSAERTGGSVSTLTIQRTQQEDSAVYLCASSASGVGFSYNEQFFGPGTRLTVL.

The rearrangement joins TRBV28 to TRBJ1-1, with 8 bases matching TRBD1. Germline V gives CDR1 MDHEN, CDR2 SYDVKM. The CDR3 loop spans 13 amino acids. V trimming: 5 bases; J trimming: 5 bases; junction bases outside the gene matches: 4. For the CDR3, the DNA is TGTGCCAGCAGTACCAGGGGGCCTACTGAAGCTTTCTTT. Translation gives CASSTRGPTEAFF.

The CDR3 spells CASSPGSTGNTIYF. The CDR3 DNA is TGTGCCAGCTCACCAGGCAGTACTGGAAACACCATATATTTT. The rearrangement uses TRBV18 and TRBJ1-3; D unresolved. Germline CDR1 reads KGHSH; CDR2 reads LQKENI. Trimming left V 2 bases short and J 2 bases short, with 7 bases between. The CDR3 runs 14 residues. The variable domain in full, with the rest retrieved from reference TRBV18 and TRBJ1-3, is NAGVMQNPRHLVRRRGQEARLRCSPMKGHSHVYWYRQLPEEGLKFMVYLQKENIIDESGMPKERFSAEFPKEGPSILRIQQVVRGDSAAYFCASSPGSTGNTIYFGEGSWLTVV.

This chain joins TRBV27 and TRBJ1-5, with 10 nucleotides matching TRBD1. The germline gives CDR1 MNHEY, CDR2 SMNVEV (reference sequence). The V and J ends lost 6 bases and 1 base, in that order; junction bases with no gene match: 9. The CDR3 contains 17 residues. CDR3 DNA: TGTGCCAGCAGCAAAGAACCGGGACAGGGGAGCAATCAGCCCCAGCATTTT. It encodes CASSKEPGQGSNQPQHF.

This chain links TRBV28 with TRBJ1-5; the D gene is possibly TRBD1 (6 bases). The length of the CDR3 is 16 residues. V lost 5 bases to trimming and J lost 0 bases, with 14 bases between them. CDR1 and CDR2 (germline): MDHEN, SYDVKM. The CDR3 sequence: CASSPGGGLSNQPQHF. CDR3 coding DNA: TGTGCCAGCAGTCCTGGGGGGGGGCTTAGCAATCAGCCCCAGCATTTT.

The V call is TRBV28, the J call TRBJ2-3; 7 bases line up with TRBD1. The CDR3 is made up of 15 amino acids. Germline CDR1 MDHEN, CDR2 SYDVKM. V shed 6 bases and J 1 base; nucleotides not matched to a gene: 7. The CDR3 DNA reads TGTGCCAGCAGGACCGTACAGGGGCGCACAGATACGCAGTATTTT. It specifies CASRTVQGRTDTQYF. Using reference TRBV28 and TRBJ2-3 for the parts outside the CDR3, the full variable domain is DVKVTQSSRYLVKRTGEKVFLECVQDMDHENMFWYRQDPGLGLRLIYFSYDVKMKEKGDIPEGYSVSREKKERFSLILESASTNQTSMYLCASRTVQGRTDTQYFGPGTRLTVL.

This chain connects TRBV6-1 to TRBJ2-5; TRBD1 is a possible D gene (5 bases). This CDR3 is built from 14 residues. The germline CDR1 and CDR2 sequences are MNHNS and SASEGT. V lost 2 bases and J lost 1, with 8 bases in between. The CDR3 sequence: CASSEQGVQETQYF. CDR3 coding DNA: TGTGCCAGCAGTGAACAAGGGGTCCAAGAGACCCAGTACTTC.

The CDR3 spells CASRLKTGGLAEQYF. The CDR3 bases are TGCGCCAGCAGACTAAAAACAGGTGGGCTGGCCGAGCAGTACTTC. V and J are TRBV5-1 and TRBJ2-7; a possible D gene is TRBD1 (5 bases). There are 15 residues in the CDR3. Trimming took 5 bases from V and 6 from J, leaving 21 bases between them. From germline, CDR1 is SGHRS and CDR2 YFSETQ.

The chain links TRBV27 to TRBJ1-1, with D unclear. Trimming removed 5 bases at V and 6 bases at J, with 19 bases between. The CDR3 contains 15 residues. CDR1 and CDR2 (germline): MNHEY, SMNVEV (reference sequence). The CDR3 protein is CASSPQTGSKAEAFF. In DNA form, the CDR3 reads TGTGCCAGCAGTCCGCAAACCGGGAGTAAGGCTGAAGCTTTCTTT.

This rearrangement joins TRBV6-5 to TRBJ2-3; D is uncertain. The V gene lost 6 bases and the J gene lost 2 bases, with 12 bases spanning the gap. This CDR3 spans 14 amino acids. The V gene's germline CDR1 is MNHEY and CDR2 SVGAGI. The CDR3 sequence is CASSLMSSTDTQYF. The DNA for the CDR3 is TGTGCCAGCAGCCTAATGAGCTCCACAGATACGCAGTATTTT.

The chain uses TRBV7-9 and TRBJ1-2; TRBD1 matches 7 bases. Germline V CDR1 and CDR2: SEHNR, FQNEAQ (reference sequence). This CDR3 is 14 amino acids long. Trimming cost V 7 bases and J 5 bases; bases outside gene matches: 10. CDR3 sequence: CASTKGRGEYGYTF. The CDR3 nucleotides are TGTGCCAGCACCAAGGGCAGGGGGGAGTATGGCTACACCTTC.